The rows below give T cell receptor beta chains drawn from one sample of a study of blood T cell repertoires in COVID-19. Generated by immunoSEQ multiplex PCR, the TCRdb table keeps only in-frame clones and is missing some. The profile covers some 330,000 clones, with roughly 90% appearing a single time and roughly 1.9% taken by the ten largest. Sequenced input: peripheral blood. Receptors were obtained from a woman aged 25 to 39 with COVID-19, enrolled during active disease. The CDR3 runs from the conserved cysteine through the conserved F or W. D genes are given only for firm matches. Expanded clones get a size class; other rows say once, few or many, or leave the size out.

cdr3_aa: CASSEWGRAKNIQYF
cdr3_nt: TGTGCCAGCAGTGAATGGGGCCGGGCCAAAAACATTCAGTACTTC
clone_size: once
j_call: TRBJ2-4
d_call: NA
v_call: TRBV2

cdr3_aa: CASRRESGTEAFF
cdr3_nt: TGTGCCAGCAGAAGGGAGAGCGGCACTGAAGCTTTCTTT
clone_size: NA
j_call: TRBJ1-1
d_call: NA
v_call: TRBV7-9

cdr3_aa: CASSSNNSPLHF
cdr3_nt: TGCGCCAGCAGCTCTAATAATTCACCCCTCCACTTT
clone_size: NA
j_call: TRBJ1-6
d_call: NA
v_call: TRBV5-1

cdr3_aa: CASSEPSGVNTEAFF
cdr3_nt: TGTGCCAGCAGTGAACCCTCGGGAGTGAACACTGAAGCTTTCTTT
clone_size: once
j_call: TRBJ1-1
d_call: NA
v_call: TRBV25-1

cdr3_aa: CASSQDAGGSNQPQHF
cdr3_nt: TGTGCCAGCAGCCAAGATGCCGGGGGGTCCAATCAGCCCCAGCATTTT
clone_size: NA
j_call: TRBJ1-5
d_call: NA
v_call: TRBV4-2

cdr3_aa: CASSSGQNNEKLFF
cdr3_nt: TGTGCCAGCAGCTCGGGACAGAATAATGAAAAACTGTTTTTT
clone_size: few
j_call: TRBJ1-4
d_call: TRBD1
v_call: TRBV5-4

cdr3_aa: CASSLAPADSNQPQHF
cdr3_nt: TGCGCCAGCAGCTTGGCACCGGCGGATAGCAATCAGCCCCAGCATTTT
clone_size: NA
j_call: TRBJ1-5
d_call: NA
v_call: TRBV5-1

cdr3_aa: CASSPQDGKTEAFF
cdr3_nt: TGTGCCAGCAGCCCCCAGGATGGCAAGACTGAAGCTTTCTTT
clone_size: NA
j_call: TRBJ1-1
d_call: NA
v_call: TRBV9

cdr3_aa: CASSTARSKNEKLFF
cdr3_nt: TGTGCCAGCAGCACCGCCCGGAGTAAGAATGAAAAACTGTTTTTT
clone_size: NA
j_call: TRBJ1-4
d_call: NA
v_call: TRBV2

cdr3_aa: CASSLRGQGTQYF
cdr3_nt: TGTGCCAGCAGCTTAAGGGGACAGGGGACGCAGTATTTT
clone_size: NA
j_call: TRBJ2-3
d_call: TRBD1
v_call: TRBV11-3

cdr3_aa: CASSFLQGQGNTIYF
cdr3_nt: TGTGCCAGCAGCTTCCTACAGGGCCAGGGAAACACCATATATTTT
clone_size: few
j_call: TRBJ1-3
d_call: NA
v_call: TRBV11-2